This T cell receptor beta chain was found in a study of T cells after yellow fever vaccination (dated by TCRdb to between 2017 and 2020). For the study in its entirety: The SMART-Seq v4 Ultra Low Input RNA kit was used to prepare libraries from fractions with low cell numbers. Bulk TCR alpha and beta repertoires were sequenced longitudinally to track T-cell clones before and after primary and booster YFV17D yellow fever vaccination. Two healthy male donors made up the cohort, one aged 18 to 30 years and the other aged 30 to 40 years. Bulk PBMC replicates and cell subsets were isolated from blood drawn at multiple timepoints before and after both primary and secondary immunization.

TCR cDNA was synthesized by 5'RACE template switching, through which a universal primer site and unique molecular identifiers were introduced. Priming for cDNA synthesis came from both the TCR alpha and TCR beta constant segments. Library amplification used two PCR steps, and the second PCR step added sample barcodes and sequencing adapters. Sequencing of the libraries was done on either Illumina HiSeq 2500 (2x100 bp) or NovaSeq (2x150 bp). Concerning the study's data processing: Demultiplexing of reads and collapsing into UMI consensus sequences were performed with MIGEC, and V(D)J alignment was carried out with MiXCR. Vaccine-responding clonotypes were defined with edgeR using replicate PBMC samples, requiring FDR below 0.01 and a log2 fold change above 5 up to day 15. Each bulk clonotype received a CD4 or CD8 identity based on whether the sequenced CD4 or CD8 repertoire contained that clonotype at higher abundance. Starting from the raw public reads, TCRdb applied fastp trimming at Q25, assembled clones with MiXCR and retained in-frame beta chains. Entries that share a CDR3 protein sequence are merged under the most common genes and DNA. The V and J calls shown here were made by TCRdb, not taken from the authors' results. The sample records about 320,000 distinct CDR3 sequences, around 7.3% of which are singletons. Of the sample, 15% to 20% is held by the ten largest clones.

For this clonotype: The antigen it binds to is not known. No per-base quality is available; no much larger clone lies one base away.

Its CDR3 holds 13 amino acids, cysteine through phenylalanine. The kept DNA is CDR3 alone, 39 bases in frame from the first base. The germline V gene yields SGDLS for CDR1 and YYNGEE for CDR2. Trimming removed 0 bases from V and 11 bases from J; the gene matches leave 4 bases unexplained. The treatment or condition tag for this specimen amounts to: live attenuated yellow fever vaccine strain. At every blood-draw timepoint, two biological replicates of bulk PBMCs were collected. PBMCs were isolated from peripheral blood using a standard Ficoll-Paque protocol. RNA was extracted with TriZol from bulk PBMCs, CD4 and CD8 fractions, and dextramer-positive and dextramer-negative fractions. Study-wide conclusions, independent of this receptor: The study included only a couple of donors, which limits how far the findings can be generalized. A small fraction of clonotypes appeared in both the CD4 and CD8 compartments, likely as a result of convergent recombination. Most clones expanded after primary vaccination (approximately 95% of CD4 and roughly 91% of CD8) were re-detected after the booster, suggesting that broad memory maintenance occurred. The secondary T-cell response was found to be weaker but faster than the primary response, with a peak reached on day 5 rather than on day 15. Computational filtering was needed because FACS-sorted repertoires could contain abundant contaminating clonotypes from the bulk population.

Source: PBMCs, taken approximately 40 days after the first yellow fever vaccination. Here the chain combines TRBV9 and TRBJ2-1; TRBD2 lines up with 8 middle nucleotides. The sequence derives from a young man who received the YFV17D yellow fever vaccine. The CDR3 in this case is CASSVGGGSKQFF. The DNA is TGTGCCAGCAGCGTAGGCGGGGGGAGCAAGCAGTTCTTC.